This TCR beta chain is from a study of blood T cell repertoires in COVID-19. As for the study in general: COVID-19 samples from acute and convalescent phases originated in the United States, Italy and Spain. The analysed material was cDNA or gDNA that came from T cells, B-cell-depleted T cells, or PBMCs.

CDR1 SGDLS and CDR2 YYNGEE come from the germline V gene. V dropped 4 bases and J dropped 5; count of bases not matched to a gene: 5. This CDR3 comprises 14 residues. Authors' analysis steps: Cell counts per sample came from amplifying reference gene primers. Produced via immunoSEQ multiplex PCR; TCRdb's table is partial and in-frame only. V, J and clone size were drawn from that table, and D and trimming were deduced from the DNA. The profile shows hundreds of thousands of clones, about 88% of them singletons. A Seattle source enrolled patients during active infection and followed them longitudinally.

The chain links TRBV9 to TRBJ2-3, with TRBD2 identical over 9 bases. The source is a woman in her seventies with COVID-19, enrolled during active disease. Sequencing was performed on peripheral blood. This CDR3 reads CASSFSGGGDTQYF. The CDR3 DNA is TGTGCCAGCAGCTTTAGCGGGGGCGGAGATACGCAGTATTTT.